The sequence of this T cell receptor (beta chain) was determined in a study of blood T cells in healthy people across ages. Study outcomes and limitations: No one knew whether donors had CMV, which possibly confounded expanded clonotype changes. Per-million-T-cell TCR beta diversity fell roughly linearly with age.

The second PCR ran roughly 7 to 12 cycles with a sample-barcoded 5' primer and J-beta primers. With 12 random nucleotides, a template-switch adaptor tagged each individual cDNA molecule. One entry per CDR3 protein results from TCRdb running MiXCR on the 5' RACE reads. The sample lists roughly 680,000 distinct CDR3 sequences; over 40% were seen once. Comments on this clonotype: The antigen remains undetermined. Since a much larger clone is just one base distant, this may be a read error.

Sequenced: blood. This TCR derives from an elderly woman in good health.

The CDR3 DNA reads as TGCAGTGATTCCGGGACAGGGGTTGGCTACACCTTC. Translation gives CSDSGTGVGYTF. V is TRBV20-1 and J is TRBJ1-2; 10 nucleotides align to TRBD1. Germline assignment: CDR1 DFQATT and CDR2 SNEGSKA (reference sequence). Trimming cost V 7 bases and J 7 bases; bases outside gene matches: 6. The CDR3 spans 12 residues.